The present T cell receptor beta chain was sequenced within a study of blood T cells in healthy people across ages (dated by TCRdb to about 2015). Broadly, across the study: Template switching captured roughly one uniquely barcoded TCR beta cDNA molecule per two T cells in model experiments. To track age-related changes in TCR beta repertoire diversity, the study relied on deep sequencing normalized with unique cDNA molecular identifiers. Two additional independent replicas of 1 million unique cDNA reads from the same blood draw were analyzed for two donors (one aged 18 to 29 and one aged 80 or older). To avoid experimental bias, donors of different ages were spread randomly across the sequencing lanes. The donors were split into four age groups: young (average about 15 years), middle-aged (roughly 42), aged (approximately 60) and long-lived (over 75).

The 40 or so donors, aged 6 to 90 years, were systemically healthy Caucasian individuals from Russia. Each donor gave about 10 milliliters of peripheral blood, drawn into EDTA-treated Vacutainer tubes. Ficoll-Paque density-gradient centrifugation was used to isolate PBMCs, with at least 7 million per sample. Total RNA was extracted from PBMCs with Trizol reagent, with at least 6 micrograms obtained per sample. For every donor, flow cytometry on a PBMC aliquot measured the percentage of naive CD45RAhigh/CD27high T cells. About this clonotype itself: The antigen this receptor binds is unknown. Base qualities are not recorded, but no much larger clone differs from it by a single base.

What the work shows at the level of the full study, not this receptor alone: Because the CMV infection status of the donors was unknown, age-related changes in expanded clonotypes may potentially have been confounded. Compared with the aged group, the long-lived group had more naive CD4+ T cells, fewer expanded clones and increased TCR diversity, a pattern suggesting age selection. Estimates of total diversity based on one million sequenced T cells were considered lower bounds and underestimates. As age increased, observed TCR beta diversity per million T cells dropped in a roughly linear way, and a significant reduction was already evident by age 40. The percentage of naive T cells measured by flow cytometry correlated strongly with observed TCR beta diversity. Because profiling used bulk unsorted PBMCs, naive and antigen-experienced compartments could not be compared conclusively.

The library was produced with 5' RACE. The instrument was an Illumina HiSeq 2500. The second PCR ran for about 6 to 12 cycles and used a J-beta primer mix along with a sample-barcoded 5' primer. Each TCR beta cDNA molecule received a unique molecular identifier from a template-switch 5' adaptor carrying 12 random nucleotides. Each sample yielded at least 2.5 million CDR3-containing paired-end reads. First-strand cDNA synthesis was performed from all RNA using the Mint cDNA synthesis kit, with priming by a TRBC-specific oligonucleotide. All cDNA was treated with uracil-DNA glycosylase and then went through a first 18-cycle PCR with the universal primers M1SS and BC2_uni_R. Concerning the study's data processing: For normalization, 1 million high-quality reads, each with a distinct molecular identifier, were randomly selected from each sample. Instead of being binned into consensus sequences, reads with shared molecular identifiers were discarded. MiTCR, set to a Q25 quality threshold and the strictest error-elimination algorithm, was used for CDR3 identification, clonotype clustering and error correction. A nonparametric unseen species model using Euler transformation provided a lower-bound estimate of total TCR beta diversity. The public reads were quality trimmed at Q25 with fastp and then assembled into clones with MiXCR by TCRdb, keeping productive beta chains. Each CDR3 protein appears once, grouped with its most common genes and DNA. V and J calls and clone size were set by TCRdb, not the authors. Present in this sample are about 640,000 distinct CDR3 sequences, roughly 53% of which were seen just once. The ten most abundant clones make up roughly 34% of the sample.

Per the germline V gene (reference sequence), SEHNR is the CDR1 and FQNEAQ is the CDR2. Including cysteine and phenylalanine, the CDR3 has 13 amino acids. CDR3 DNA is the only sequence kept; it has 39 bases, read in frame from the first base. The sequencing sample was made of blood. The V gene is TRBV7-9 and the J gene is TRBJ2-5; too little of a D gene remains to name it. TRBJ2-7 explains the end of the DNA better; the J call may be wrong. The receptor was isolated from a man aged 55 to 70 in good health. The CDR3 reads CASSFDTNYEQYF. The nucleotide sequence reads as follows: TGTGCCAGCAGCTTTGACACGAACTACGAGCAGTACTTC.